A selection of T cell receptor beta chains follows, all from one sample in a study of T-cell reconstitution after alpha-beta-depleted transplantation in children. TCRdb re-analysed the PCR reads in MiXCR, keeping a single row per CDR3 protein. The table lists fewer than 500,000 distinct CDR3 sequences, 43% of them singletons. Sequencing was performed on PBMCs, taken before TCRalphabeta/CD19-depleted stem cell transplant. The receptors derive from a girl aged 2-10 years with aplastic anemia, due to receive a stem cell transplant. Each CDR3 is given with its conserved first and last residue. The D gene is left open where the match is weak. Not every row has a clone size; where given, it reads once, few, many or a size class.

CDR3: CASTLAGGPDTQYF; DNA: TGTGCCAGCACGCTAGCGGGGGGGCCTGATACGCAGTATTTT; D: TRBD2; size: -; J: TRBJ2-3; V: TRBV7-2
CDR3: CASSRTTGSESDTQYF; DNA: TGCGCCAGCAGCCGCACGACAGGGAGTGAATCAGATACGCAGTATTTT; D: TRBD1; size: many; J: TRBJ2-3; V: TRBV4-1
CDR3: CASSYAGVNYGYTF; DNA: TGCGCCAGCAGCTATGCGGGGGTTAACTATGGCTACACCTTC; D: -; size: many; J: TRBJ1-2; V: TRBV5-1
CDR3: CASSLIRQNNEQFF; DNA: TGTGCCAGCAGCCTAATCCGGCAAAACAATGAGCAGTTCTTC; D: -; size: -; J: TRBJ2-1; V: TRBV5-5
CDR3: CASSTGLAGSQYTDTQYF; DNA: TGTGCCAGCAGCACCGGACTAGCGGGGTCCCAATACACAGATACGCAGTATTTT; D: TRBD2; size: once; J: TRBJ2-3; V: TRBV7-3
CDR3: CASSQSQGNNYGYTF; DNA: TGTGCCAGCAGCCAGTCGCAGGGAAACAACTATGGCTACACCTTC; D: -; size: few; J: TRBJ1-2; V: TRBV4-2
CDR3: CSAPDRQSYEQYF; DNA: TGCAGTGCTCCGGACAGGCAATCCTACGAGCAGTACTTC; D: TRBD1; size: few; J: TRBJ2-7; V: TRBV20-1
CDR3: CSARAALGLGYTF; DNA: TGCAGTGCTAGAGCGGCCTTGGGCCTTGGCTACACCTTC; D: -; size: -; J: TRBJ1-2; V: TRBV20-1
CDR3: CSARDPRMNTEAFF; DNA: TGCAGTGCTAGAGATCCCCGGATGAACACTGAAGCTTTCTTT; D: -; size: -; J: TRBJ1-1; V: TRBV20-1
CDR3: CASSLEEGGGAYNEQFF; DNA: TGTGCCAGCAGCTTAGAAGAGGGCGGGGGGGCCTACAATGAGCAGTTCTTC; D: TRBD2; size: once; J: TRBJ2-1; V: TRBV7-8
CDR3: CASSIRENRQPQHF; DNA: TGTGCCAGTAGTATACGGGAAAACCGTCAGCCCCAGCATTTT; D: -; size: -; J: TRBJ1-5; V: TRBV19
CDR3: CASGYGETQYF; DNA: TGTGCTAGTGGTTACGGTGAGACCCAGTACTTC; D: -; size: -; J: TRBJ2-5; V: TRBV12-5
CDR3: CSAVDTGTKNIQYF; DNA: TGCAGCGCCGTGGACACCGGAACCAAAAACATTCAGTACTTC; D: -; size: -; J: TRBJ2-4; V: TRBV29-1
CDR3: CASSLRTPQGTQYF; DNA: TGTGCCAGCAGCTTACGGACCCCCCAAGGGACCCAGTACTTC; D: -; size: many; J: TRBJ2-5; V: TRBV7-2
CDR3: CASTQGTSGIQETQYF; DNA: TGTGCCAGCACCCAGGGGACTAGCGGGATCCAAGAGACCCAGTACTTC; D: TRBD2; size: many; J: TRBJ2-5; V: TRBV7-9
CDR3: CASSRGGPLDEQFF; DNA: TGTGCCAGCTCCCGGGGGGGGCCCCTGGATGAGCAGTTCTTC; D: TRBD2; size: many; J: TRBJ2-1; V: TRBV11-3
CDR3: CSALVAGTYNEQFF; DNA: TGCAGTGCTCTTGTGGCGGGAACATACAATGAGCAGTTCTTC; D: -; size: -; J: TRBJ2-1; V: TRBV20-1
CDR3: CASSFRTGEEETQYF; DNA: TGTGCCAGCAGCTTTAGGACAGGGGAAGAGGAGACCCAGTACTTC; D: TRBD1; size: -; J: TRBJ2-5; V: TRBV7-9
CDR3: CASSYSLGGQDRGLDEQYF; DNA: TGTGCCAGCAGTTACTCGCTGGGGGGCCAGGACAGGGGGCTCGACGAGCAGTACTTC; D: TRBD1; size: -; J: TRBJ2-7; V: TRBV6-5
CDR3: CASSFLVAGGQETQYF; DNA: TGTGCCAGCAGCTTCCTGGTAGCGGGAGGCCAAGAGACCCAGTACTTC; D: TRBD2; size: -; J: TRBJ2-5; V: TRBV5-5
CDR3: CASSLGPPGWPEQYF; DNA: TGTGCCAGCAGTCTCGGACCGCCGGGATGGCCCGAGCAGTACTTC; D: -; size: once; J: TRBJ2-7; V: TRBV6-2/TRBV6-3
CDR3: CASSSSQPTDTQYF; DNA: TGTGCCAGCAGTTCCTCCCAACCCACAGATACGCAGTATTTT; D: -; size: -; J: TRBJ2-3; V: TRBV28
CDR3: CASGAFNQPQHF; DNA: TGTGCCAGCGGGGCGTTCAATCAGCCCCAGCATTTT; D: -; size: -; J: TRBJ1-5; V: TRBV7-8
CDR3: CASSFSGRVGDTQYF; DNA: TGTGCCAGCTCCTTTAGCGGGAGGGTTGGAGATACGCAGTATTTT; D: TRBD2; size: few; J: TRBJ2-3; V: TRBV6-1
CDR3: CASSLGVGPYYEQYF; DNA: TGTGCCAGCAGCTTAGGGGTCGGGCCTTACTACGAGCAGTACTTC; D: -; size: -; J: TRBJ2-7; V: TRBV11-2
CDR3: CSARPGEYTQYF; DNA: TGCAGTGCTAGGCCGGGTGAATATACGCAGTATTTT; D: -; size: few; J: TRBJ2-3; V: TRBV20-1
CDR3: CASSGDRGRTGELFF; DNA: TGTGCCAGCAGCGGTGACAGGGGGCGGACCGGGGAGCTGTTTTTT; D: TRBD1; size: many; J: TRBJ2-2; V: TRBV9
CDR3: CASSPSSGRAGELFF; DNA: TGTGCCAGCAGTCCGAGTAGCGGGAGGGCCGGGGAGCTGTTTTTT; D: TRBD2; size: many; J: TRBJ2-2; V: TRBV12-3/TRBV12-4
CDR3: CASSSHSSYNEQFF; DNA: TGTGCCAGCAGTTCGCATAGCTCCTACAATGAGCAGTTCTTC; D: -; size: -; J: TRBJ2-1; V: TRBV12-3/TRBV12-4
CDR3: CASTEGGGMGETQYF; DNA: TGCGCCAGCACCGAGGGTGGTGGCATGGGTGAGACCCAGTACTTC; D: -; size: -; J: TRBJ2-5; V: TRBV10-2
CDR3: CARRPTGGNSPLHF; DNA: TGTGCCCGACGGCCTACGGGAGGGAATTCACCCCTCCACTTT; D: -; size: few; J: TRBJ1-6; V: TRBV2
CDR3: CASSGGQGPSYNSPLHF; DNA: TGCGCCAGCAGCGGGGGGCAGGGTCCCTCCTATAATTCACCCCTCCACTTT; D: -; size: -; J: TRBJ1-6; V: TRBV5-1
CDR3: CSATTGGTYEQYF; DNA: TGCAGTGCTACGACAGGGGGGACCTACGAGCAGTACTTC; D: TRBD1; size: few; J: TRBJ2-7; V: TRBV20-1
CDR3: CASGAGALGEQYF; DNA: TGTGCCAGCGGCGCGGGGGCGCTGGGCGAGCAGTACTTC; D: -; size: -; J: TRBJ2-7; V: TRBV27
CDR3: CASSLVGQGSSYEQYF; DNA: TGTGCCAGCAGCTTAGTTGGACAGGGCAGCTCCTACGAGCAGTACTTC; D: TRBD1; size: -; J: TRBJ2-7; V: TRBV7-2
CDR3: CASSSGQRINYGYTF; DNA: TGTGCCAGCAGCTCGGGACAGAGAATTAACTATGGCTACACCTTC; D: TRBD1; size: few; J: TRBJ1-2; V: TRBV7-2
CDR3: CASSLAGTRYEQYF; DNA: TGCGCCAGCAGCTTGGCCGGGACTCGTTACGAGCAGTACTTC; D: -; size: -; J: TRBJ2-7; V: TRBV5-1